This TCR beta chain was sequenced in a study of naive and memory T cell subsets. Worth noting for this clonotype: Its antigen is unknown.

Study findings and constraints: RNA-based TCR counts may shift with T cell activation and differentiation. The power law exponent of TCR abundance differed between naive and memory cells.

This CDR3 is built from 13 residues. Germline loops: CDR1 SGHTA, CDR2 FQGNSA. Trimming removed 2 bases at V and 6 bases at J, with 8 bases between. The beta constant-region primer was an equimolar mix of two oligonucleotides covering TRBC1 and TRBC2. The ligated cDNA underwent four PCR rounds using SP2 and nested alpha and beta constant-region primers. MiXCR was run by TCRdb on the UMI-ligation and nested PCR reads, yielding one entry per CDR3 protein. This repertoire shows around 40,000 distinct CDR3 sequences, less than 15% found once; its top ten account for roughly a fifth. CD8 T cells were positively selected from what remained after CD4 positive selection.

This sequence originates from a human donor in good health. V gene TRBV7-2 combines with J gene TRBJ2-1; D is perhaps TRBD2 (5 bases). Sample: effector memory CD4+ T cells from blood. Regarding subset: effector memory, CD45RA- CD27-. CDR3 protein: CASSLLRGNEQFF. CDR3 nucleotides: TGTGCCAGCAGCTTACTCCGGGGCAATGAGCAGTTCTTC.